This is a list of T cell receptor beta chains from one sample in a study of blood T cell repertoires in COVID-19. Some clones are missing from TCRdb's copy, which holds only in-frame ones; the method was immunoSEQ multiplex PCR. The repertoire holds 250,000 to 350,000 clones, with roughly 80% as singletons. The sample was peripheral blood. Every receptor here comes from a person aged 65-85 years with COVID-19, enrolled during active disease. Both conserved end residues are part of each CDR3. A D gene is named only where the DNA matches it firmly. Expanded clones are given a class, and other clones once, few, many or no size at all.

TGTGCCAGCAGAGCCTGGTGGGGGGGACCTGAAGCTTTCTTT	CASRAWWGGPEAFF	TRBV7-2	TRBJ1-1	NA	NA	14
TGTGCCACCCTGAACCGGGACTGGAAGACGGGGGAGCTGTTTTTT	CATLNRDWKTGELFF	TRBV15	TRBJ2-2	NA	NA	15
TGCGCCAGCAGTGGTCAGGGGGCCAGCTCCTACGAGCAGTACTTC	CASSGQGASSYEQYF	TRBV5-1	TRBJ2-7	NA	TRBD1	15
TGTGCCAGCAGCCAAGCAGGGGGCCGGGTTGGCTACACCTTC	CASSQAGGRVGYTF	TRBV3-1/TRBV3-2	TRBJ1-2	NA	TRBD1	14
TGTGCCGGAGGCAGTCCTAACTATGGCTACACCTTC	CAGGSPNYGYTF	TRBV30	TRBJ1-2	NA	NA	12
TGTGCCAGCTCACCACCGGACAGGGCGGCCTACGAGCAGTACTTC	CASSPPDRAAYEQYF	TRBV18	TRBJ2-7	few	TRBD1	15
TGTGCCAGCAGTTTGTCGACAGGGATTAAGGAGAACACTGAAGCTTTCTTT	CASSLSTGIKENTEAFF	TRBV28	TRBJ1-1	NA	TRBD1	17
TGTGCCAGCAGTTACACAGGTTATCAGCCCCAGCATTTT	CASSYTGYQPQHF	TRBV7-2	TRBJ1-5	NA	NA	13
TGTGCCAGCAGCTTGCCTACAGGGGGCGCCGGGAATGGCTACACCTTC	CASSLPTGGAGNGYTF	TRBV5-6	TRBJ1-2	NA	TRBD1	16
TGTGCCAGCAGCTTTAAGACTAGCGGGGGGTTCTACGAGCAGTACTTC	CASSFKTSGGFYEQYF	TRBV11-2	TRBJ2-7	NA	TRBD2	16
TGTGCCAGCAGCTTTACAGAGCACACTGAAGCTTTCTTT	CASSFTEHTEAFF	TRBV7-2	TRBJ1-1	NA	NA	13